This passage covers 28 T cell receptor beta chains from one sample sequenced in a study of blood T cell repertoires in COVID-19. Assay used: immunoSEQ multiplex PCR; TCRdb lists only in-frame clones, some missing. The sample lists 95,000 to 150,000 clones; 88% were seen once. Sequencing was done on a sample of peripheral blood. All receptors derive from a woman between 45 and 65 years old with active or convalescent COVID-19.

This CDR3 is CASSTRGHQSGFDYGYTF. The CDR3 bases are TGTGCCAGCAGTACCCGCGGCCACCAAAGTGGGTTTGACTATGGCTACACCTTC. The J gene is TRBJ1-2, the V gene TRBV6-2 or TRBV6-3; D not resolved. The CDR3 sequence is 18 residues long. Trimming pared 5 bases from V and 3 bases from J, leaving 25 bases between. Looked up from germline, CDR1 is MNHEY and CDR2 is SVGEGT.

The sample holds one count of this clone. The rearrangement links TRBV6-5 to TRBJ1-5; TRBD1 might be the D (5 bases). The ends were cut back, 10 bases at V and 1 base at J, with 14 bases in the middle. Germline V gene data show CDR1 as MNHEY and CDR2 as SVGAGI. This CDR3 spans 14 amino acids. The CDR3 DNA reads TGTGCCACCGCTGGGGCGTGGAGCAATCAGCCCCAGCATTTT. Translated, it gives CATAGAWSNQPQHF.

The chain carries TRBV30 and TRBJ1-1, with 9 bases aligning to TRBD1. The trim removed 8 bases at V and 1 base at J, leaving 2 bases unmatched. This CDR3 is built from 12 residues. CDR1 and CDR2 from the germline V gene are GTSNPN and SVGIG (reference sequence). DNA for the CDR3: TGTGCCGGGGGACAGGGGAACACTGAAGCTTTCTTT. Protein product: CAGGQGNTEAFF.

The V gene is TRBV2, the J gene TRBJ1-4, with TRBD1 matching over 10 bases. The CDR3 loop spans 14 amino acids. V was clipped by 4 bases and J by 6 bases; unmatched bases: 2. Germline V CDR1 and CDR2: SNHLY, FYNNEI. CDR3 nucleotide sequence: TGTGCCAGCAGTGGCGGGACAGGGGATGAAAAACTGTTTTTT. Its translation is CASSGGTGDEKLFF.

J is TRBJ1-2 and V is TRBV3-1 (or the pseudogene TRBV3-2), with a tentative D call TRBD1 (6 bases). This CDR3 spans 14 amino acids. V was shortened by 4 bases and J by 8 bases, with 17 bases between the two germline ends. Germline-derived CDR1 and CDR2 are LGHDT and YNNKEL (reference sequence). The CDR3 DNA sequence: TGTGCCAGCAGCCCGCCCGAGGGGGTGGGGGGCTACACCTTC. This sequence encodes CASSPPEGVGGYTF.

The chain has TRBV5-5 and TRBJ2-5, with 7 bases identical to TRBD1. CDR1 is SGHKS, CDR2 YYEKEE, per germline (reference sequence). V lost 7 bases and J lost 5; bases outside the gene matches: 11. The CDR3 totals 14 residues. CDR3 DNA sequence: TGTGCCAGCTGGCGGCCAGGGGGTGAGGAGACCCAGTACTTC. This translates into CASWRPGGEETQYF.

This chain uses TRBV14 with TRBJ1-1, with a weak D call TRBD1 (5 bases). Germline V gives CDR1 SGHDN, CDR2 FVKESK. The CDR3 is 15 amino acids. The V and J ends lost 1 base and 0 bases respectively, with 9 bases between them. In DNA form, the CDR3 reads TGTGCCAGCAGCCAAGGCGCGGGGGTGAACACTGAAGCTTTCTTT. Its protein product is CASSQGAGVNTEAFF.

The J gene is TRBJ1-4, the V gene TRBV25-1, with TRBD1 matching 7 bases. Germline loops: CDR1 MGHDK, CDR2 SYGVNS. V was clipped by 5 bases and J by 7 bases; unmatched bases: 7. CDR3 length: 14 amino acids. This chain's CDR3 is CASSRTGGGEKLFF. DNA of the CDR3: TGTGCCAGCAGTCGGACAGGCGGCGGTGAAAAACTGTTTTTT.

This clone was observed a handful of times. The gene calls are TRBV7-8 and TRBJ2-3; 14 bases line up with TRBD2. Germline CDR1 SGHVS, CDR2 FQNEAQ. The ends lost 5 bases at V and 4 bases at J; junction bases unmatched: 5. This CDR3 spans 16 amino acids. The CDR3 DNA follows: TGTGCCAGCAGCGTGACTAGCGGGAGGGCCGCAGATACGCAGTATTTT. Translated, it gives CASSVTSGRAADTQYF.

This sequence joins TRBV24-1 and TRBJ2-7, with a weak D call TRBD2 (5 bases). This CDR3 is 13 amino acids long. Per germline, CDR1 KGHDR and CDR2 SFDVKD. Trimming stripped 9 bases from V and 1 base from J, with 12 bases between. CDR3 protein: CATGSGSSYEQYF. The CDR3 bases are TGTGCCACCGGTAGTGGGAGTTCCTACGAGCAGTACTTC.

This chain uses TRBV10-2 with TRBJ2-7, with D possibly matching TRBD2 (6 bases). The CDR3 spans 13 residues. Germline V CDR1 and CDR2: WSHSY, SAAADI. The germline V and J ends were trimmed by 11 bases and 2 bases, with 16 bases remaining between them. This CDR3 reads CALLRGLPYEQYF. In nucleotides, the CDR3 is TGCGCCCTCCTGCGGGGCTTACCCTACGAGCAGTACTTC.

This clone was detected a few times. The V and J genes are TRBV5-6 and TRBJ2-7; D gene uncertain. Germline CDR1 is SGHDT and CDR2 is YYEEEE. Trimming took off 1 base at V and 3 bases at J, with 11 bases between the two ends. This CDR3 contains 14 residues. The CDR3 bases are TGTGCCAGCAGCTTGTTTTTACAGAACTACGAGCAGTACTTC. Encoded protein: CASSLFLQNYEQYF.

CDR3 residues: CSVEDRSVLAGVDEQFF. DNA for the CDR3: TGCAGCGTTGAAGATCGTAGTGTACTAGCGGGAGTCGATGAGCAGTTCTTC. The chain combines TRBV29-1 with TRBJ2-1; 11 bases line up with TRBD2. With V trimmed by 0 bases and J by 8 bases, 12 bases remained unmatched. Germline V gives CDR1 SQVTM, CDR2 ANQGSEA. The CDR3 covers 17 residues.

The V and J genes are TRBV7-8 and TRBJ2-2; TRBD2 aligns across 16 bases. V lost 1 base and J lost 8; bases outside the gene matches: 7. The CDR3 has 18 amino acids. The germline gives CDR1 SGHVS, CDR2 FQNEAQ. CDR3 in amino acids: CASSLGTPGLAGGGELFF. The CDR3 DNA follows: TGTGCCAGCAGCTTAGGAACACCGGGACTAGCGGGAGGGGGGGAGCTGTTTTTT.

Worth noting for this clone: In the same sample, other DNA sequences code for this CDR3. The chain employs TRBV12-5 and TRBJ2-3; D gene ambiguous. The CDR3 spans 14 residues. Germline CDR1 and CDR2: LGHNT and FRNRAP. V was shortened by 1 base and J by 3 bases, with 8 bases between the two germline ends. In nucleotides, the CDR3 is TGTGCTAGTGGTTTGGGGCCAGATACAGATACGCAGTATTTT. Its protein is CASGLGPDTDTQYF.

The chain combines TRBV6-5 with TRBJ2-1, with 10 nucleotides matching TRBD1. Germline CDR1 reads MNHEY; CDR2 reads SVGAGI. This CDR3 is 15 amino acids long. The junction had 5 bases not matched to a gene; V was cut back by 5 bases and J by 4 bases. CDR3 sequence: CASSKRQGAYNEQFF. The CDR3 nucleotides read TGTGCCAGCAGTAAAAGACAGGGGGCGTACAATGAGCAGTTCTTC.

This chain connects TRBV9 to TRBJ2-1; 11 nucleotides match TRBD2. V shed 4 bases, J shed 4 bases, and the junction held 4 bases outside the gene matches. Per the germline V gene, CDR1 is SGDLS and CDR2 is YYNGEE. The CDR3 runs to 15 residues. The DNA for the CDR3 is TGTGCCAGCAGCTTGACTAGCGGGATTTACAATGAGCAGTTCTTC. This codes for CASSLTSGIYNEQFF.

The chain combines TRBV28 with TRBJ1-1; a possible D gene is TRBD1 (5 bases). The CDR3 consists of 12 residues. Germline V gene data show CDR1 as MDHEN and CDR2 as SYDVKM. Deletions cut 6 bases from V and 7 bases from J, with 12 bases between. The CDR3 DNA is TGTGCCAGCAGAGACGTGACAGTTGAAGCTTTCTTT. As protein: CASRDVTVEAFF.

V usage is TRBV7-2 and J usage is TRBJ2-7; a possible D gene is TRBD2 (6 bases). Germline assignment: CDR1 SGHTA and CDR2 FQGNSA. The CDR3 loop spans 15 amino acids. The ends were cut back, 4 bases at V and 1 base at J, with 14 bases in the middle. The DNA of the CDR3 is TGTGCCAGCAGCTGGCGTGGGACTGCATCCTACGAGCAGTACTTC. Encoded protein: CASSWRGTASYEQYF. Drawing the rest from reference TRBV7-2 and TRBJ2-7, the complete variable domain is GAGVSQSPSNKVTEKGKDVELRCDPISGHTALYWYRQSLGQGLEFLIYFQGNSAPDKSGLPSDRFSAERTGGSVSTLTIQRTQQEDSAVYLCASSWRGTASYEQYFGPGTRLTVT.

The V and J genes are TRBV5-1 and TRBJ1-1; D might be TRBD1 (6 bases). V was trimmed by 3 bases and J by 1 base, leaving 13 bases between them. This CDR3 is built from 15 residues. CDR1 SGHRS and CDR2 YFSETQ come from the germline V gene. The CDR3, as DNA: TGCGCCAGCAGCTGGGGGGGCACTCAGAACACTGAAGCTTTCTTT. This sequence encodes CASSWGGTQNTEAFF.

The chain is built from TRBV24-1 and TRBJ1-2; TRBD1 matches at 8 bases. CDR1 is KGHDR, CDR2 SFDVKD, per germline. The CDR3 is 14 amino acids. V was pared by 5 bases and J by 1 base, with 2 bases of the junction left unmatched. CDR3 region: CATSGTGNNYGYTF. The CDR3 coding sequence is TGTGCCACCAGTGGGACAGGGAATAACTATGGCTACACCTTC.

The genes are TRBV28 and TRBJ2-1; D remains unclear. The CDR3 extends over 14 amino acids. Germline V lookup: CDR1 MDHEN, CDR2 SYDVKM. Trimming removed 7 bases from V and 2 bases from J, with 12 bases in between. This CDR3 reads CASTRGEPYNEQFF. The CDR3 DNA reads TGTGCCAGCACCCGCGGCGAGCCCTACAATGAGCAGTTCTTC.

This clone was seen more than once but under ten times. V usage is TRBV9 and J usage is TRBJ2-2; unclear D gene. CDR3 length equals 15 residues. Germline V CDR1 and CDR2: SGDLS, YYNGEE. The ends were cut back, 2 bases at V and 6 bases at J, with 14 bases in the middle. In nucleotides, the CDR3 is TGTGCCAGCAGCGTTGGTATAGTCGCCCCCGGGGAGCTGTTTTTT. It translates to CASSVGIVAPGELFF.

The V call is TRBV10-3, the J call TRBJ2-5; a weak D match, TRBD2 (6 bases). The length of the CDR3 is 14 residues. Germline-derived CDR1 and CDR2 are ENHRY and SYGVKD. V gave up 0 bases and J gave up 5 bases, with 10 bases separating them. CDR3 coding DNA: TGTGCCATCAGTGAGTCGGGGGGAGAGGAGACCCAGTACTTC. As protein: CAISESGGEETQYF.

The DNA of the CDR3 is TGCGCCAGCAGCTTAAGACAGGATGATGCCAGAAAACTGTTTTTT. Its protein product is CASSLRQDDARKLFF. The rearrangement uses TRBV5-1 and TRBJ1-4; D might be TRBD1 (6 bases). Trimming removed 2 bases from V and 10 bases from J, with 18 bases in between. The CDR3 loop spans 15 amino acids. CDR1 SGHRS and CDR2 YFSETQ come from the germline V gene.

The chain uses TRBV28 and TRBJ2-3, with D possibly matching TRBD2 (5 bases). Germline CDR1 reads MDHEN; CDR2 reads SYDVKM. Between the trimmed V and J ends, which lost 5 bases and 5 bases, there was a span of 11 bases. CDR3 length equals 13 residues. DNA for the CDR3: TGTGCCAGCAGTGCCTATGGAGGAGATACGCAGTATTTT. Protein product: CASSAYGGDTQYF.

The gene calls are TRBV7-8 and TRBJ2-1; D gene ambiguous. Trimming removed 2 bases from V and 4 bases from J, with 12 bases in between. The CDR3 sequence is 15 residues long. Germline lookup yields CDR1 SGHVS and CDR2 FQNEAQ. CDR3 loop: CASSLNLGSYNEQFF. The CDR3 coding sequence is TGTGCCAGCAGCTTAAATCTGGGCAGTTACAATGAGCAGTTCTTC.

The chain carries TRBV14 and TRBJ2-2; TRBD2 matches 9 bases. With 1 base clipped from V and 2 bases from J, the junction kept 5 bases outside the gene matches. The CDR3 sequence is 17 residues long. Per the germline V gene, CDR1 is SGHDN and CDR2 is FVKESK. The CDR3 bases are TGTGCCAGCAGCCAAGTAAGACTAGCGGTTAACACCGGGGAGCTGTTTTTT. The encoded protein is CASSQVRLAVNTGELFF.